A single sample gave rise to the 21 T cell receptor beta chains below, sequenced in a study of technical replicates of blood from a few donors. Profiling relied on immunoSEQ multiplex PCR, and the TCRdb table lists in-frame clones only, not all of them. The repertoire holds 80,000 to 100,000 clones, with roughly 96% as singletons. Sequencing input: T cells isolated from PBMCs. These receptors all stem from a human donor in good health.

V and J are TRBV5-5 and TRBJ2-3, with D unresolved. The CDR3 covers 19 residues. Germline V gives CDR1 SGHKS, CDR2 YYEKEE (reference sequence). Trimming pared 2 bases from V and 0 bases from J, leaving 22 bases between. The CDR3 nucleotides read TGTGCCAGCAGCTTCTCCCAGATGATCGTCTTTTCTAGCACAGATACGCAGTATTTT. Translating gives CASSFSQMIVFSSTDTQYF. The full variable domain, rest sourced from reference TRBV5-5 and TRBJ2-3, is DAGVTQSPTHLIKTRGQQVTLRCSPISGHKSVSWYQQVLGQGPQFIFQYYEKEERGRGNFPDRFSARQFPNYSSELNVNALLLGDSALYLCASSFSQMIVFSSTDTQYFGPGTRLTVL.

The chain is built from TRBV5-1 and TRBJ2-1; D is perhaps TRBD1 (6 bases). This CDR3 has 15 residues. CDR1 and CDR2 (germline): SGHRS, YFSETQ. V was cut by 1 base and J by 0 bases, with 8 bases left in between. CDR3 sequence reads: CASSLRGSSYNEQFF. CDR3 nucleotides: TGCGCCAGCAGCTTGAGGGGGAGCTCCTACAATGAGCAGTTCTTC.

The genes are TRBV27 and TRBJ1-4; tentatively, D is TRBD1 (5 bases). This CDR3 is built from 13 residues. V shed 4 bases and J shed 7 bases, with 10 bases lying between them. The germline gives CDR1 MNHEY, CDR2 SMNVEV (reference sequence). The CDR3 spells CASSWGRSEKLFF. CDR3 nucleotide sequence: TGTGCCAGCAGTTGGGGCAGGTCTGAAAAACTGTTTTTT. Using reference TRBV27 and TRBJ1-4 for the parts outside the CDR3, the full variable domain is EAQVTQNPRYLITVTGKKLTVTCSQNMNHEYMSWYRQDPGLGLRQIYYSMNVEVTDKGDVPEGYKVSRKEKRNFPLILESPSPNQTSLYFCASSWGRSEKLFFGSGTQLSVL.

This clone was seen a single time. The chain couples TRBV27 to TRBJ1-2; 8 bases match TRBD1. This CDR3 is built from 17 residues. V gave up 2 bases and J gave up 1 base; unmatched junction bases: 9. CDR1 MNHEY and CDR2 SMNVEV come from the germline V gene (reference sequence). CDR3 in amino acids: CASSLGAGGPLNYGYTF. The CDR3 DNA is TGTGCCAGCAGTTTAGGGGCAGGGGGCCCCCTTAACTATGGCTACACCTTC.

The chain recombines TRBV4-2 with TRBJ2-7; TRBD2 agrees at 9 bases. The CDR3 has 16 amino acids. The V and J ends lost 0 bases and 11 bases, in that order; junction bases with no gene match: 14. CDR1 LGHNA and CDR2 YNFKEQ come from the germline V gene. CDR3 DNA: TGTGCCAGCAGCCAAGATCTCCGGACTAGCGCGAGGGAAAAGTACTTC. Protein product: CASSQDLRTSAREKYF.

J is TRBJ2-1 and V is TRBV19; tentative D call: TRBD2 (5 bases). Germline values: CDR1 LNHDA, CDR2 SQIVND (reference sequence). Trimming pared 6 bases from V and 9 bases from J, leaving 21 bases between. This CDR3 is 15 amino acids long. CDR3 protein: CASRDLGLAAGEQFF. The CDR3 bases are TGTGCCAGTAGAGACCTAGGACTTGCGGCCGGTGAGCAGTTCTTC.

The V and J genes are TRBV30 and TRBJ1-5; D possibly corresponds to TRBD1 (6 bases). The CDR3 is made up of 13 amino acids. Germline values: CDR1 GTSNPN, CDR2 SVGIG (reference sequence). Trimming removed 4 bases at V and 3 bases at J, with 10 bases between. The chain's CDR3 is CAWTRDTNQPQHF. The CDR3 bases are TGTGCCTGGACACGGGACACCAATCAGCCCCAGCATTTT.

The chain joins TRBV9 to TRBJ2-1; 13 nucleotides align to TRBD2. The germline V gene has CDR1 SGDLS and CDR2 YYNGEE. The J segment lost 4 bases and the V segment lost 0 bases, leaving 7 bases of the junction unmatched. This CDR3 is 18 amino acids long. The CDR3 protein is CASSVEETSGRVYNEQFF. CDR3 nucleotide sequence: TGTGCCAGCAGCGTAGAAGAAACTAGCGGGAGGGTTTACAATGAGCAGTTCTTC.

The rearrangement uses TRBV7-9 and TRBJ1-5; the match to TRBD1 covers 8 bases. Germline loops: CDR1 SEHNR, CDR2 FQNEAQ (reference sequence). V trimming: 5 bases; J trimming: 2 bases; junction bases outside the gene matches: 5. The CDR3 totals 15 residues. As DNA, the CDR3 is TGTGCCAGCAGCACGGACAGGGAGGGCAATCAGCCCCAGCATTTT. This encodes CASSTDREGNQPQHF.

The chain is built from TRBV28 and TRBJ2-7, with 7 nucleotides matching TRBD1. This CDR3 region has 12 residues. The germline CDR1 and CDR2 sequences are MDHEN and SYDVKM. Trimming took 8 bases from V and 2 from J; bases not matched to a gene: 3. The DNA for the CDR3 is TGTGCCAGCTTGGGACAGCCCTACGAGCAGTACTTC. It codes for CASLGQPYEQYF.

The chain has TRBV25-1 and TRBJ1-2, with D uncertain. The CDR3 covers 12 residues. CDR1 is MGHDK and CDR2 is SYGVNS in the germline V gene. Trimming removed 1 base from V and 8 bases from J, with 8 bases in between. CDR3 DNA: TGTGCCAGCAGTGAATTATCTGGCGGCTACACCTTC. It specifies CASSELSGGYTF.

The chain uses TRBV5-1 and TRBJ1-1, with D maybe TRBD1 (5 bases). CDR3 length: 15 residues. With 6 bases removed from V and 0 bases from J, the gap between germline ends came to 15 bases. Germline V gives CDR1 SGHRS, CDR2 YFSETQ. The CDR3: CASIGRGTMNTEAFF. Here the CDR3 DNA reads TGCGCCAGCATCGGGAGAGGGACGATGAACACTGAAGCTTTCTTT. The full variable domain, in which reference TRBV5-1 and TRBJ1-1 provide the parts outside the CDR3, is KAGVTQTPRYLIKTRGQQVTLSCSPISGHRSVSWYQQTPGQGLQFLFEYFSETQRNKGNFPGRFSGRQFSNSRSEMNVSTLELGDSALYLCASIGRGTMNTEAFFGQGTRLTVV.

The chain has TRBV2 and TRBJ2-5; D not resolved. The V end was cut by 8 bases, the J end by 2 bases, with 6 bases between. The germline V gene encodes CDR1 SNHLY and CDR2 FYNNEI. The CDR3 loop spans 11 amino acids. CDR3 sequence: CASVLQETQYF. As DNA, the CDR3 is TGTGCCAGCGTTCTTCAAGAGACCCAGTACTTC.

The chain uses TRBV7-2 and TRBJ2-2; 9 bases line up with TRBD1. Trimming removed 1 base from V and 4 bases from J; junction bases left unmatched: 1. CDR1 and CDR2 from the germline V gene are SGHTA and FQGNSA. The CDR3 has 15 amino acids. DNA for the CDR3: TGTGCCAGCAGCTTAGGACAGGGGGGCACCGGGGAGCTGTTTTTT. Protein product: CASSLGQGGTGELFF.

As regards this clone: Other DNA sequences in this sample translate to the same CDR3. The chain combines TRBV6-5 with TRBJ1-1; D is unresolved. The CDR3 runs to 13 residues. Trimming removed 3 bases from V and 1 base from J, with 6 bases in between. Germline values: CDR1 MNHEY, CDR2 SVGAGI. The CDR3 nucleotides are TGTGCCAGCAGTTATTCTAGGAACACTGAAGCTTTCTTT. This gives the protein CASSYSRNTEAFF.

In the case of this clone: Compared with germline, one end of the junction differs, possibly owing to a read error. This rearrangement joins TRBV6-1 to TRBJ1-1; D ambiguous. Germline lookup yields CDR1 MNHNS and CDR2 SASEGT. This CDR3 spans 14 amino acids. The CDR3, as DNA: TGTGCCAACAGTTTAGAGTTCATGAACACTGAAGCTTTCTTT. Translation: CANSLEFMNTEAFF.

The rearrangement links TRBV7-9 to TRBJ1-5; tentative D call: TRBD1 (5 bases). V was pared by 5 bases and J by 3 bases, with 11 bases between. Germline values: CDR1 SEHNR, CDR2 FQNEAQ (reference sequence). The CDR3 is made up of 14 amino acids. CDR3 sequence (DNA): TGTGCCAGCAGCGTCGACAGAAACAATCAGCCCCAGCATTTT. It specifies CASSVDRNNQPQHF. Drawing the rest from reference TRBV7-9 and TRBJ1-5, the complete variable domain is DTGVSQNPRHKITKRGQNVTFRCDPISEHNRLYWYRQTLGQGPEFLTYFQNEAQLEKSRLLSDRFSAERPKGSFSTLEIQRTEQGDSAMYLCASSVDRNNQPQHFGDGTRLSIL.

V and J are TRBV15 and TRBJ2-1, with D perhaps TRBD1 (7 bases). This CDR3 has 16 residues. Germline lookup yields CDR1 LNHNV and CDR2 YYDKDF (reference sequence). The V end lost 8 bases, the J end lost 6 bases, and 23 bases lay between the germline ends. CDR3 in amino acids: CATLRRGQFLGNEQFF. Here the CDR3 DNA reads TGTGCCACCTTACGGAGGGGGCAGTTTCTGGGCAATGAGCAGTTCTTC.

The CDR3 spells CASSLSGNRAEQYF. The CDR3 nucleotides are TGTGCCAGCAGCCTTAGCGGGAATAGGGCCGAGCAGTACTTC. V is TRBV9 and J is TRBJ2-7, with 8 bases fitting TRBD2. Germline V gene data show CDR1 as SGDLS and CDR2 as YYNGEE. V was clipped by 4 bases and J by 6 bases; unmatched bases: 9. This CDR3 comprises 14 residues. Based on the CDR3 plus reference TRBV9 and TRBJ2-7, the full variable domain is DSGVTQTPKHLITATGQRVTLRCSPRSGDLSVYWYQQSLDQGLQFLIQYYNGEERAKGNILERFSAQQFPDLHSELNLSSLELGDSALYFCASSLSGNRAEQYFGPGTRLTVT.

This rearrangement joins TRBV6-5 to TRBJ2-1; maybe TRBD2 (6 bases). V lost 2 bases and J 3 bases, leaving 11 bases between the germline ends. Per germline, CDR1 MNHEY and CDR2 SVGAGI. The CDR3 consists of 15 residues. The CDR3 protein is CASSYRDSRYNEQFF. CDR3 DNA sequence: TGTGCCAGCAGTTACCGGGACTCTCGCTACAATGAGCAGTTCTTC.

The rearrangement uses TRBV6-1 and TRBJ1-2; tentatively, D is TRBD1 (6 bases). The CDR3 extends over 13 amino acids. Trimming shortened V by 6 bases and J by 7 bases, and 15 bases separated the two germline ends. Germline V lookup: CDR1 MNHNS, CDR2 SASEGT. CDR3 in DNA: TGTGCCAGCAGGGCTACAGGGCCTGCTGGCTACACCTTC. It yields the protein CASRATGPAGYTF.